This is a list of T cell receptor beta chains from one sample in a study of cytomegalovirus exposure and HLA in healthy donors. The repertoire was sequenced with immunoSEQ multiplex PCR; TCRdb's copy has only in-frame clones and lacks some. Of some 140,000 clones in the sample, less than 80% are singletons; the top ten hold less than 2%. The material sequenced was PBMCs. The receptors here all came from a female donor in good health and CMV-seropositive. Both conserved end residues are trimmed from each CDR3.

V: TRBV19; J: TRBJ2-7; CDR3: ASSIVKENYEQY
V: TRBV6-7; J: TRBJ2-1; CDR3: ASSYDVRTSVNDNEQF
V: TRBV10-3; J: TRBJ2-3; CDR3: AINDILAGAKDTQY
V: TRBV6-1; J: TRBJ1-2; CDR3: ASSEALATWDGYT
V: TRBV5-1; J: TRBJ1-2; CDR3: ASSRQWQGGNGYT
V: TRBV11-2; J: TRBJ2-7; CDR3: ASSLETGRYEQY
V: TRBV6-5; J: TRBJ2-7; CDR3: ASSRDREYEQY
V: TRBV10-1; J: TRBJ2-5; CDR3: ASSEDGTGRVETQY
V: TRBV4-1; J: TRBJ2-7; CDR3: ASSQAPGQGFYEQY
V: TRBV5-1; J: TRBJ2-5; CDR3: ASSIAETQY
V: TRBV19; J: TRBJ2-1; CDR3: ASSSSGLSYNEQF
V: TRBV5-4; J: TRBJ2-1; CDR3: ASSPGTGKDYEQF
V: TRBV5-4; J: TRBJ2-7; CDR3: ASSLFGREQY
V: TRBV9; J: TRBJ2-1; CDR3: ASSVFSGSYNEQF
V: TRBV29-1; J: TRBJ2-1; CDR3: SVKGGEGGLGEQF
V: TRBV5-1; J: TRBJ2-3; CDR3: ASSPGGERTDTQY
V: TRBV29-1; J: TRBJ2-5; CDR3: SVEVQSLPETQY
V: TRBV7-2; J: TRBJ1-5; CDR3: ASSLAGTVDQPQH
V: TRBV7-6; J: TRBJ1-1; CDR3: ASSLFITEAF
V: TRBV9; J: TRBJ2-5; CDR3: ASSTSGTQETQY
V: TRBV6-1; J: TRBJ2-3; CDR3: ASSDPGTQY
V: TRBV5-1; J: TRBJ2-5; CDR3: ASSLDSTKETQY
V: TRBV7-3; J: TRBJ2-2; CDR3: ASSLTVHPNTGELF
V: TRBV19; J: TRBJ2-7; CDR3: ASSITAGENYEQY
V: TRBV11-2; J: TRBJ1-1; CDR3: ASSPVGRTSWWTEAF
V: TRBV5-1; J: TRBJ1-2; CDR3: ASSWGTDPYGYT
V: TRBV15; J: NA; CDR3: ATSSRTGPYEQY
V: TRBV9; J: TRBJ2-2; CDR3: ASSASGGRNTGELF
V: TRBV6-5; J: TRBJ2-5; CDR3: ASSYSWRGEQETQY
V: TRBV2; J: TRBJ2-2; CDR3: ASSELAGGDTGELF
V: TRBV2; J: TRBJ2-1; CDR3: ASAMPVSSYNEQF
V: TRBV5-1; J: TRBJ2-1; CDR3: ASSPPAGSYNEQF
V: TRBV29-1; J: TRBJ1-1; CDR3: SVERQENTEAF
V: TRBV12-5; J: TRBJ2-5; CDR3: ASGFNRAGDETQY
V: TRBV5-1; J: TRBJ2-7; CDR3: ASSLDSFYEQY
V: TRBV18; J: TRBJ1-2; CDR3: ASSPGTGTNNYGYT
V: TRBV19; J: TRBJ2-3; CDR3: ASSGGYGTDTQY
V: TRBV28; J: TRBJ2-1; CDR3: ASRLGQSAYNEQF
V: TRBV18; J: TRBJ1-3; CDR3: ASSTQQGPGNTIY
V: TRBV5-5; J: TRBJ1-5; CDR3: ASSLAQKSNQPQH
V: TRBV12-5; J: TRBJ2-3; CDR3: ASGLYGRGTDTQY
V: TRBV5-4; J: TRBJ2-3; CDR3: ASTTGLDTDTQY
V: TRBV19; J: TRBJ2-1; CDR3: ASSPTGPGRGQF
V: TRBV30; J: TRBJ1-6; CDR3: AWRGQPVTLNSPLH
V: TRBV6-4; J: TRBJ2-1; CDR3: ASSRRRRNNEQF
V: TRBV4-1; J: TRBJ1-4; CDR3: ASSQGLKGPPGAKLF